This T cell receptor beta chain came from a study of blood T cell repertoires in COVID-19. The overall study: Both acute and convalescent COVID-19 samples were obtained from the United States, Italy and Spain. T cells, B-cell-depleted T cells, or PBMCs provided the cDNA or gDNA that served as material.

V was trimmed by 4 bases and J by 9 bases, leaving 14 bases between them. The CDR3 extends over 13 amino acids. The germline gives CDR1 SGHRS, CDR2 YFSETQ. Original processing notes: Reference gene primer amplification gave estimated nucleated cell counts. Clones were read by immunoSEQ multiplex PCR, and TCRdb kept only the in-frame ones, dropping some. V and J calls and clone size are those listed in that table; D and trimming were worked out from the DNA. This repertoire shows some 67,000 clones, just under 80% found once; its top ten account for approximately 6.8%. Sequenced sample: peripheral blood. The chain has TRBV5-1 and TRBJ2-1; D might be TRBD2 (5 bases). This sequence was found in a woman between 55 and 75 years old with acute or convalescent COVID-19. CDR3 bases: TGCGCCAGCAGCCCCTCCCCCGGAGGTGAGCAGTTCTTC. Its protein product is CASSPSPGGEQFF.